The T cell receptor (beta chain) described here comes from a study of blood T cells in healthy people across ages. The CDR3 totals 13 residues. Trimming took off 5 bases at V and 3 bases at J, with 11 bases between the two ends. Germline CDR1 is MGHRA and CDR2 is YSYEKL. The authors ran a second PCR of about 6 to 12 cycles using a sample-barcoded 5' primer and a J-beta primer mix. One entry per CDR3 protein results from TCRdb running MiXCR on the 5' RACE reads. Among fewer than 2,000,000 distinct CDR3 sequences listed, around 40% were seen once. This clonotype came up a few times. Antigen specificity is unknown. General study findings and limits: Those diversity estimates obtained from one million T cells were thought to be underestimates. In long-lived donors, naive CD4+ cell counts and diversity exceeded those of aged donors.

This clonotype was obtained from a human donor in good health. The chain uses TRBV4-1 and TRBJ2-7, with D possibly matching TRBD1 (6 bases). Sequenced material: blood. In DNA, the CDR3 is TGCGCCAGCAGCGACGGACAGATCTACGAGCAGTACTTC. As protein: CASSDGQIYEQYF.